A single TCR beta chain is shown here with its context. Its recognized antigen is unknown. One base away there is no much larger clone; base qualities are not given. The CDR3 goes from the cysteine to the phenylalanine over 15 residues. Of all the DNA, just the CDR3 is kept, 45 bases in frame from base 1. V gives up 7 bases and J gives up 0 bases, and the segment between their germline ends measures 13 bases. CDR1 and CDR2, looked up from the germline V gene (reference sequence), are LNHDA and SQIVND. Library generation was performed with multiplex PCR. The data were produced on an Illumina HiSeq 4000. CDR3 regions were amplified by Arm-PCR with iRepertoire HTBI primers to construct TCR beta libraries. PCR products were gel purified before sequencing. Turning to the authors' computational methods: Across samples, some 62 TRBV and 15 or so TRBJ segments were identified and used for gene usage analysis of CDR3 amino acid clonotypes. Filtered high-quality paired reads were merged into contigs using COPE and FqMerger. BLAST was used to align contigs to IMGT TRBV, TRBD and TRBJ reference genes, with CDR3 defined following IMGT. Any clonotype with a frequency above 0.1% was counted as a highly expanded clone. Shannon entropy served as the measure of repertoire diversity, while the Gini coefficient captured V-J evenness. A clonotype was considered public if more than one individual shared it. TCRdb cleaned the public reads at Q25 with fastp, built clones with MiXCR and kept in-frame beta chains. Rows are combined by CDR3 protein, so each entry shows the most common genes and DNA. TCRdb's processing, not the authors' own work, is the source of the V and J calls. This sample comprises around 500,000 distinct CDR3 sequences, around 15% of them detected only once. In total, the top ten clones hold around a quarter of the sample.

This specimen comes from a study of regulatory T cells in long-lasting Graves disease (dated by TCRdb to the early 2020s). Regarding the study in general: Newly diagnosed Graves' disease patients had taken antithyroid drugs for less than 3 months. The study was registered as a clinical trial and conducted in China. A total of roughly 35 samples were covered by TCR sequencing, comprising some 13 persistent and around 20 newly diagnosed Graves' disease patients. Peripheral blood TCR sequencing and RNA sequencing compared persistent Graves' disease patients with newly diagnosed Graves' disease patients. The full study reports these points: Sequencing and analysis were restricted to the TCR beta chain. Persistent patients shared more public clonotypes among themselves (around 3,000) than newly diagnosed patients did (over 950). Because the primary lesion, thyroid tissue, could not be accessed, the study looked at peripheral blood alone. TRBV28, TRBJ1-2 and TRBJ2-5 were preferentially used in persistent disease, while TRBV20-1 and TRBJ2-1 were favored in newly diagnosed disease. Lower TCR Shannon entropy and fewer highly expanded clones were observed in persistent Graves' disease patients than in newly diagnosed patients, which suggested clonal expansion. The small sample size was acknowledged by the authors as a limitation that may reduce accuracy.

The time point label for this specimen denotes: newly diagnosed GD, antithyroid drugs for less than 3 months. For both TCR sequencing and RNA sequencing, RNA was extracted from PBMCs in TRIzol. The diagnosis of Graves' disease followed American Thyroid Association guidelines. Recruitment of patients was carried out at an endocrinology department in Xi'an, China. Each patient gave approximately 9 milliliters of peripheral blood, collected in an EDTA anticoagulant tube. Ficoll Paque Plus density gradient separation was used to isolate PBMCs, and no further T cell sorting was performed. An Agilent 2100 Bioanalyzer and agarose gel were used to check RNA quality, while a NanoDrop 2000 measured RNA concentration. These data also featured in a second study, about T cells in Graves' hyperthyroidism and ophthalmopathy. The second investigation adds: Stable Graves' hyperthyroidism was defined as no progression to ophthalmopathy during 18 months of follow-up. The hyperthyroidism patients were between 18 and 65 years old and newly diagnosed, with a disease duration of less than 2 months. Patients with uncontrolled infections, other autoimmune diseases, pregnancy or lactation were excluded. Diagnoses relied on clinical symptoms, serum thyroxine and TRAb, thyroid ultrasound and orbital computed tomography. The first round of RT-PCR for the TCR CDR3 was performed with the HTBI primer set and the Qiagen OneStep RT-PCR kit. Blood samples also contained most of the expanded thyroid clonotypes (frequency above 0.001), which suggests that blood repertoires may reflect thyroid immune responses. A 13 V-J signature model separated ophthalmopathy from stable hyperthyroidism, with 87.88% sensitivity and about 81% specificity in cross-validation and 80%/75% in testing. In validation, progression to ophthalmopathy was predicted by the model with nearly 71% sensitivity and approximately 78% specificity, a median of about 6.8 months before onset. To identify distinguishing TCR V-J signatures, a discovery cohort of 100 or so patients was used, comprising roughly 45 with Graves' ophthalmopathy and 55 to 65 with stable Graves' hyperthyroidism. Prospective prediction of ophthalmopathy was tested in an independent validation cohort of fewer than 20 hyperthyroidism patients and 17 patients who later progressed to ophthalmopathy. For training and testing, the 100 or so patients in the discovery cohort were randomly divided in a 7:3 ratio. Thyroid tissue and blood T-cell repertoires from several Graves' hyperthyroidism patients were also compared in the study. After sampling, hyperthyroidism patients received methimazole starting at 30 mg daily, and ophthalmopathy patients received high-dose intravenous methylprednisolone. Libraries were constructed in a second round of multiplex PCR, after which size selection and purification were performed. Sequencing of the libraries was done on an Illumina HiSeq2000 using paired-end 100 bp reads. SOAPnuke was used to process the raw data, throwing out any read that contained adapters or uncalled bases, had a mean Phred below 15, or lacked an exact constant-primer or identifier match. COPE v1.2.5 was used to merge high-quality paired reads, and clonotypes were defined as unique nucleotide sequences. MiTCR v1.1 was used to align clonotypes to the IMGT TRBV, TRBD and TRBJ reference segments. The analysis was restricted to V-J combinations with a frequency above 0.0001, which together covered just over 98% of the repertoires. A TCS score was defined as the ratio between F50 (clonal expansion) and ExV (chaos), using BLOSUM62-based TCRdist between CDR3 peptides within each V-J. Welch's t-statistics and random forest reduced around 520 V-J features to some 14, which were used in a naive Bayes classifier (R e1071). Sample size was not statistically predetermined, and blinding of investigators to group allocation was not performed. According to the paper, TCR Vbeta CDR3 sequencing was carried out on approximately 140 peripheral blood samples, which came from more than 40 ophthalmopathy, approximately 72 hyperthyroidism and about 17 progressor patients.

The V gene is TRBV19 and the J gene is TRBJ1-5; the D gene is possibly TRBD1, with 6 bases matching. This sequence originates from a woman aged 35-65 years with Graves disease. Donor details come from another sample of the same person, matched by shared clones. Sequencing was performed on peripheral blood mononuclear cells (PBMCs), taken at new diagnosis, from a patient treated with antithyroid drugs. The CDR3 in this case is CASTLTGPSNQPQHF. The sequenced DNA: TGTGCCAGTACCCTGACAGGACCTAGCAATCAGCCCCAGCATTTT.